These 20 T cell receptor beta chains came from one sample sequenced in a study of regulatory T cells in long-lasting Graves disease. Sequencing libraries for TCR beta were prepared with iRepertoire HTBI primers and Arm-PCR of CDR3 regions. TCRdb re-called the multiplex PCR reads with MiXCR, one entry per CDR3 protein. The profile shows 350,000 to 550,000 distinct CDR3 sequences, 15% to 20% of them singletons. The time point is: newly diagnosed GD, antithyroid drugs for less than 3 months. Scientists built the TCR library using RNA that was extracted from PBMCs. These same data were also listed under a study on T cells in Graves' hyperthyroidism and ophthalmopathy.

Sample: peripheral blood mononuclear cells (PBMCs), taken at new diagnosis, from a patient treated with antithyroid drugs. Receptors were obtained from a young woman with Graves disease.

This clonotype showed up many times. The gene calls are TRBV9 and TRBJ2-1; 7 bases fit TRBD2. The CDR3 totals 18 residues. The junction had 14 bases not matched to a gene; V was cut back by 0 bases and J by 5 bases. Germline lookup yields CDR1 SGDLS and CDR2 YYNGEE. The CDR3 DNA follows: TGTGCCAGCAGCGTAGCCCCATCCCTAGCGGCTGGAAACAATGAGCAGTTCTTC. Protein product: CASSVAPSLAAGNNEQFF.

The chain combines TRBV4-1 with TRBJ2-7, with 10 bases that match TRBD2. Germline CDR1 reads MGHRA; CDR2 reads YSYEKL. This CDR3 region has 16 residues. The trim removed 2 bases at V and 0 bases at J, leaving 4 bases unmatched. The CDR3 DNA reads TGCGCCAGCAGCCAAAACCCTAGCGGGAGCTCCTACGAGCAGTACTTC. Residues: CASSQNPSGSSYEQYF.

The CDR3 loop reads CASSQAGLAGDGELFF. In DNA, the CDR3 is TGCGCCAGCAGCCAAGCCGGACTAGCGGGGGACGGGGAGCTGTTTTTT. The chain combines TRBV4-1 with TRBJ2-2, with 13 positions matching TRBD2. The CDR3 sequence is 16 residues long. V shed 1 base and J 7 bases; nucleotides not matched to a gene: 3. The germline gives CDR1 MGHRA, CDR2 YSYEKL.

This clonotype has more than one count but fewer than ten. The chain has TRBV29-1 and TRBJ1-2; D is uncertain. V gave up 5 bases and J gave up 8 bases, with 12 bases separating them. The CDR3 totals 11 residues. In germline, CDR1 is SQVTM, CDR2 ANQGSEA. This CDR3 is CSVRLGGGYTF. The CDR3 DNA sequence: TGCAGCGTTCGGCTTGGAGGGGGCTACACCTTC.

This clonotype was detected ten times or more. For the CDR3, the DNA is TGTGCCTGGGGCCCAGCCTATGGCTACACCTTC. Translation: CAWGPAYGYTF. The chain is built from TRBV30 and TRBJ1-2, with D unresolved. V was trimmed by 5 bases and J by 4 bases, leaving 8 bases between them. Germline V CDR1 and CDR2: GTSNPN, SVGIG (reference sequence). This CDR3 has 11 amino acids.

This clonotype occurred a few times. The chain combines TRBV6-1 with TRBJ2-2; the D gene is possibly TRBD1 (5 bases). The CDR3 extends over 12 amino acids. V dropped 7 bases and J dropped 3 bases, with 6 bases sitting between them. Germline assignment: CDR1 MNHNS and CDR2 SASEGT. The CDR3 reads CASTRDTGELFF. CDR3 coding DNA: TGTGCCAGCACCAGGGACACCGGGGAGCTGTTTTTT.

This clonotype came up many times. The chain recombines TRBV30 with TRBJ2-7; TRBD2 matches 9 bases. This CDR3 is built from 14 residues. After removal of 2 bases from V and 1 base from J, the junction contained 3 bases not matched to a gene. The germline CDR1 and CDR2 sequences are GTSNPN and SVGIG (reference sequence). The DNA of the CDR3 is TGTGCCTGGAGTTGGCTAGCGGGATCCTACGAGCAGTACTTC. Translated: CAWSWLAGSYEQYF.

This clonotype occurred many times. V is TRBV9 and J is TRBJ2-3; TRBD2 matches at 10 bases. CDR1 is SGDLS and CDR2 is YYNGEE in the germline V gene. The CDR3 has 15 residues. V lost 1 base to trimming and J lost 6 bases; unmatched junction nucleotides: 5. The CDR3 sequence: CASSVMSSGSDTQYF. In DNA form, the CDR3 reads TGTGCCAGCAGCGTAATGTCTAGCGGGAGTGATACGCAGTATTTT.

The sample holds a few counts of this clonotype. The genes are TRBV9 and TRBJ2-3, with a weak D call TRBD1 (5 bases). The germline V gene encodes CDR1 SGDLS and CDR2 YYNGEE. The length of the CDR3 is 16 residues. V was cut by 0 bases and J by 4 bases, with 15 bases left in between. The CDR3 nucleotides are TGTGCCAGCAGCGTAGTGGGGCAGGGCAGGGCAGATACGCAGTATTTT. As protein: CASSVVGQGRADTQYF.

The chain employs TRBV6-2 or TRBV6-3 and TRBJ2-3, with 7 bases fitting TRBD2. Germline assignment: CDR1 MNHEY and CDR2 SVGEGT. This CDR3 has 15 amino acids. Unmatched junction bases numbered 4, after V lost 2 bases and J lost 2 bases. Written as DNA, the CDR3 is TGTGCCAGCAGTTACACAGCGGGACCCACAGATACGCAGTATTTT. It specifies CASSYTAGPTDTQYF.

The chain joins TRBV3-1 to TRBJ1-4; D remains unclear. The CDR3 contains 16 residues. The V gene lost 1 base and the J gene lost 5 bases, with 14 bases spanning the gap. Looked up from germline, CDR1 is LGHDT and CDR2 is YNNKEL (reference sequence). In DNA form, the CDR3 reads TGTGCCAGCAGCCAAGTGAGGCAAACTACCAATGAAAAACTGTTTTTT. This translates into CASSQVRQTTNEKLFF. Full variable domain (missing parts from reference TRBV3-1 and TRBJ1-4): DTAVSQTPKYLVTQMGNDKSIKCEQNLGHDTMYWYKQDSKKFLKIMFSYNNKELIINETVPNRFSPKSPDKAHLNLHINSLELGDSAVYFCASSQVRQTTNEKLFFGSGTQLSVL.

This clonotype was seen at least ten times. V usage is TRBV5-1 and J usage is TRBJ2-1; 7 bases agree with TRBD1. Germline trimming cut 4 bases from V and 8 bases from J; bases unmatched to any gene: 15. The CDR3 spans 16 residues. Germline V gene sequence: CDR1 SGHRS, CDR2 YFSETQ. The CDR3 here is CASSPRTGEYMDEQFF. The CDR3 bases are TGCGCCAGCAGCCCTAGGACAGGAGAGTATATGGATGAGCAGTTCTTC.

Only a few counts were recorded for this clonotype. The chain joins TRBV11-2 to TRBJ1-6; D is unclear. V was cut by 1 base and J by 10 bases, with 11 bases left in between. Germline V gene sequence: CDR1 SGHAT, CDR2 FQNNGV. The CDR3 extends over 14 amino acids. The CDR3 loop reads CASSLGRFDSPLHF. For the CDR3, the DNA is TGTGCCAGCAGCTTAGGCCGGTTTGACTCACCCCTCCACTTT.

This chain connects TRBV7-9 to TRBJ2-1; 14 positions match TRBD2. V lost 4 bases, J lost 8 bases, and 4 bases stayed unmatched. In germline, CDR1 is SEHNR, CDR2 FQNEAQ (reference sequence). This CDR3 spans 15 amino acids. The CDR3 nucleotides read TGTGCCAGCAGCTGGGGGACTAGCGGGAGCGATGAGCAGTTCTTC. Translated: CASSWGTSGSDEQFF.

This clonotype was counted many times. The rearrangement links TRBV5-1 to TRBJ2-7, with TRBD2 identical over 10 bases. The germline CDR1 and CDR2 sequences are SGHRS and YFSETQ. The CDR3 spans 18 residues. V lost 3 bases, J lost 0 bases, and 12 bases stayed unmatched. The CDR3 loop is CASSSTRKREGPSYEQYF. CDR3 nucleotide sequence: TGCGCCAGCAGCTCAACACGAAAGCGGGAGGGCCCCTCCTACGAGCAGTACTTC.

The chain uses TRBV11-2 and TRBJ2-3; maybe TRBD1 (6 bases). Germline values: CDR1 SGHAT, CDR2 FQNNGV. The CDR3 has 13 residues. The ends were cut back, 5 bases at V and 8 bases at J, with 14 bases in the middle. The CDR3: CASSTADRTTQYF. In DNA form, the CDR3 reads TGTGCCAGCAGCACCGCCGACAGGACTACGCAGTATTTT.

This clonotype showed up just a few times. V and J are TRBV6-1 and TRBJ1-2, with D unresolved. Trimming took off 1 base at V and 1 base at J, with 7 bases between the two ends. CDR3 length: 14 residues. CDR1 is MNHNS, CDR2 SASEGT, per germline. The CDR3 region has the DNA TGTGCCAGCAGTGAAGGCCTGTTTAACTATGGCTACACCTTC. Translating it yields CASSEGLFNYGYTF.

The chain uses TRBV4-3 and TRBJ1-2; D unresolved. Germline CDR1 LGHNA, CDR2 YSLEER. The CDR3 totals 14 residues. V was pared by 1 base and J by 4 bases, with 10 bases between. CDR3 nucleotide sequence: TGCGCCAGCAGCCAAGGCTCCCTCTCCTATGGCTACACCTTC. Encoded protein: CASSQGSLSYGYTF.

V usage is TRBV6-5 and J usage is TRBJ1-3, with TRBD1 matching over 10 bases. The J segment lost 4 bases and the V segment lost 2 bases, leaving 11 bases of the junction unmatched. CDR1 MNHEY and CDR2 SVGAGI come from the germline V gene. CDR3 size: 18 residues. The CDR3, as DNA: TGTGCCAGCAGTTACAGGCGTCAGACAGGGGGCAGGGGAAACACCATATATTTT. It yields the protein CASSYRRQTGGRGNTIYF.

In this sample, this clonotype turned up a few times. The chain recombines TRBV5-1 with TRBJ2-2; TRBD1 matches at 12 bases. The CDR3 is made up of 18 amino acids. J lost 6 bases, V lost 3 bases, and 12 bases had no gene match. Germline CDR1 is SGHRS and CDR2 is YFSETQ. The CDR3 region is CASSSGQGASKMAGELFF. The CDR3 DNA reads TGCGCCAGCAGCTCGGGACAGGGGGCGTCCAAAATGGCCGGGGAGCTGTTTTTT.